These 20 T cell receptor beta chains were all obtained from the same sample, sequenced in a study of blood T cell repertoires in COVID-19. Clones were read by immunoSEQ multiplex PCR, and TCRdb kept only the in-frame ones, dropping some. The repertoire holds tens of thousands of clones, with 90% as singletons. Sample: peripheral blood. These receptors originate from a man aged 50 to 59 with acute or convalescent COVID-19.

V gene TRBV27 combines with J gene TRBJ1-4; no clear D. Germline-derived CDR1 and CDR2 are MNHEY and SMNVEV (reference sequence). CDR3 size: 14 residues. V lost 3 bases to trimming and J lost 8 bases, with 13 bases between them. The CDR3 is CASSFSGIGEKLFF. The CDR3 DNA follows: TGTGCCAGCAGTTTTTCCGGGATCGGCGAAAAACTGTTTTTT.

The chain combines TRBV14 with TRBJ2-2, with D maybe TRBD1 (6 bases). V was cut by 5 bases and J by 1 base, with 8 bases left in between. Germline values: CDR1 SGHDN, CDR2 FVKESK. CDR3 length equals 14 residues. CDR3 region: CASSRQVNTGELFF. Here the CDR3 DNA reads TGTGCCAGCAGCAGACAGGTGAACACCGGGGAGCTGTTTTTT.

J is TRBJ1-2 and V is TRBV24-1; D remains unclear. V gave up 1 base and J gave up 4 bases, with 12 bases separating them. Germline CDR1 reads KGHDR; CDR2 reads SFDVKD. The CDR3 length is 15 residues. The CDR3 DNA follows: TGTGCCACCAGTGATTTAAAAACAGAATTCTATGGCTACACCTTC. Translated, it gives CATSDLKTEFYGYTF.

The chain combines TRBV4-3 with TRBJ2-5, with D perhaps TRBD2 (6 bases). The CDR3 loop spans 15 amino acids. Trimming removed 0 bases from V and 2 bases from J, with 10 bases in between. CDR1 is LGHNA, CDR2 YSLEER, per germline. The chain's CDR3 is CASSQDFGGQETQYF. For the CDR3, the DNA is TGCGCCAGCAGCCAAGATTTTGGAGGGCAAGAGACCCAGTACTTC.

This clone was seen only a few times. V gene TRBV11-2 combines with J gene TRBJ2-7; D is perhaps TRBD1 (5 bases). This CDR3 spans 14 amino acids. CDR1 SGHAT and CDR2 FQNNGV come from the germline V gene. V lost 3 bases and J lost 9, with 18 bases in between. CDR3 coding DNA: TGTGCCAGCAGCTTCTTAGTGACAGACACGTGGCAGTACTTC. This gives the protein CASSFLVTDTWQYF.

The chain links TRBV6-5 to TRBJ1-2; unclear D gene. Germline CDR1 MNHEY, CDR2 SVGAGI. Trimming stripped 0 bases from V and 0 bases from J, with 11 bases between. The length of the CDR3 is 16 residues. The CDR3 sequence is CASSYSGLGANYGYTF. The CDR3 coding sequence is TGTGCCAGCAGTTACTCGGGATTGGGAGCTAACTATGGCTACACCTTC.

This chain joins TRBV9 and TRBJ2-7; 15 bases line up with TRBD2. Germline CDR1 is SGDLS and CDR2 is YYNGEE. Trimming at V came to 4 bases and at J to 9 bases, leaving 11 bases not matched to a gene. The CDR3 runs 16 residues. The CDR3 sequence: CASSPVGTSGGPGQYF. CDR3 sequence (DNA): TGTGCCAGCAGCCCCGTTGGGACTAGCGGGGGGCCTGGGCAGTACTTC.

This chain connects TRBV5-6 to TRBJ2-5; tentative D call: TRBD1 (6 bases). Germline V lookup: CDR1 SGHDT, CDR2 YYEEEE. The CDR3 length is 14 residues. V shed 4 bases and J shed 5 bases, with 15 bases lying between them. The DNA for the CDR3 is TGTGCCAGCAGCGATACCGGGACAACCGAGACCCAGTACTTC. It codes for CASSDTGTTETQYF.

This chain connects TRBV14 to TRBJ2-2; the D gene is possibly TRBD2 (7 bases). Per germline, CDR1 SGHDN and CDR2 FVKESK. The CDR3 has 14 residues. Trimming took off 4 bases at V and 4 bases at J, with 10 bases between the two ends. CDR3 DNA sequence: TGTGCCAGCAGCCCTAGGGGGGGCACCGGGGAGCTGTTTTTT. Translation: CASSPRGGTGELFF.

The CDR3 protein is CASRTSDGTGELFF. CDR3 in DNA: TGCGCCAGCAGGACTAGCGATGGGACCGGGGAGCTGTTTTTT. The chain carries TRBV4-1 and TRBJ2-2; TRBD2 matches 8 bases. V lost 6 bases, J lost 5 bases, and 5 bases stayed unmatched. Germline assignment: CDR1 MGHRA and CDR2 YSYEKL. The CDR3 has 14 amino acids.

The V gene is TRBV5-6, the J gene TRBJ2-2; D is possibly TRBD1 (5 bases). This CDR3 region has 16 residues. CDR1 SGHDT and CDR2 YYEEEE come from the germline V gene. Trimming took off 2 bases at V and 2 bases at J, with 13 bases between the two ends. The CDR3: CASSFQGLYNTGELFF. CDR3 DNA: TGTGCCAGCAGCTTTCAGGGTTTATACAACACCGGGGAGCTGTTTTTT.

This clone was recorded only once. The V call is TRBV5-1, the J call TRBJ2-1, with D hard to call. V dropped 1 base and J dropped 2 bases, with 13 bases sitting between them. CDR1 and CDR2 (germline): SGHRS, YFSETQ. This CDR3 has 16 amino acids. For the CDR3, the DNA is TGCGCCAGCAGCTTGAGACTTCCCATAGCCTACAATGAGCAGTTCTTC. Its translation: CASSLRLPIAYNEQFF.

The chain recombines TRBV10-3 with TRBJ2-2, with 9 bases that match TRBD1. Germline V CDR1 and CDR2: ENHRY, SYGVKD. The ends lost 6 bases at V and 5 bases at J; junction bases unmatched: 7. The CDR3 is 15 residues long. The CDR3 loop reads CAISPDRGWTGELFF. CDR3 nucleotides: TGTGCCATCAGCCCGGACAGGGGATGGACCGGGGAGCTGTTTTTT.

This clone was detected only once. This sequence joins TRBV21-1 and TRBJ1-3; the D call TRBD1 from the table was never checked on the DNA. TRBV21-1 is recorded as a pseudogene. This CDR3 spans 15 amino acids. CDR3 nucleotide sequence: TGTGCCAGCATAGACAGGGAGCTCTCTGGAAACACCATATATTTT. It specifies CASIDRELSGNTIYF.

The chain's CDR3 is CSASPLTEAFF. The CDR3 nucleotides are TGCAGTGCTAGCCCCCTGACTGAAGCTTTCTTT. The genes are TRBV20-1 and TRBJ1-1; D gene uncertain. CDR3 length equals 11 residues. The germline CDR1 and CDR2 sequences are DFQATT and SNEGSKA (reference sequence). V shed 3 bases and J shed 5 bases, with 7 bases lying between them.

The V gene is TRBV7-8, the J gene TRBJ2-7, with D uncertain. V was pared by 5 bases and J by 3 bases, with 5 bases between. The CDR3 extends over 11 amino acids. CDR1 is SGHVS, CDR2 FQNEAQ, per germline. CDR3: CASSPLYEQYF. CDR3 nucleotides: TGTGCCAGCAGCCCCCTCTACGAGCAGTACTTC.

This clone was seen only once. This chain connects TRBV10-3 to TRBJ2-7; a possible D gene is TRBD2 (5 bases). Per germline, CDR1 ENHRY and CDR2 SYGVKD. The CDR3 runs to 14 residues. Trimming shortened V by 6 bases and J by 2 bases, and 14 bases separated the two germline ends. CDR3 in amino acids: CAIRGLSGAYEQYF. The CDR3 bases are TGTGCCATCAGAGGCCTCAGCGGAGCCTACGAGCAGTACTTC.

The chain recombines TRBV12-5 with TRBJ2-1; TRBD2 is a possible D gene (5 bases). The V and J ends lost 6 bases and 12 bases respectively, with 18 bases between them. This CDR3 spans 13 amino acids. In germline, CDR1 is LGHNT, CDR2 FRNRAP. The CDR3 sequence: CASGSDSQRTQFF. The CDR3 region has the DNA TGTGCTAGTGGATCGGACTCCCAAAGGACGCAGTTCTTC.

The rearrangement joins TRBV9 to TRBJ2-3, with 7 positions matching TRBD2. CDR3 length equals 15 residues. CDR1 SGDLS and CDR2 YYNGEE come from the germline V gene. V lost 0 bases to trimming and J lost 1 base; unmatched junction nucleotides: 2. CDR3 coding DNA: TGTGCCAGCAGCGTAGGGCTAGCGGGCACAGATACGCAGTATTTT. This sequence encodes CASSVGLAGTDTQYF.

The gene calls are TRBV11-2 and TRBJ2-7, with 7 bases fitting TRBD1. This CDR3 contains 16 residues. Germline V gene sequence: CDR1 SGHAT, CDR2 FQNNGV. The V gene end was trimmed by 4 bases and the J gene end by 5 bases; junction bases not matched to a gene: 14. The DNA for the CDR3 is TGTGCCAGCAGCTCGAAATTAGGTAGACAGGGAGACGAGCAGTACTTC. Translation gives CASSSKLGRQGDEQYF.